This TCR beta chain came from a study of blood T cell repertoires in COVID-19. Study background: Samples taken during acute and convalescent COVID-19 were collected in the United States, Italy and Spain. PBMCs, B-cell-depleted T cells, or T cells provided the cDNA or gDNA that made up the material.

This clone appeared once. Methods used by the authors: Reference gene primer amplification gave nucleated cell count estimates. Profiled with immunoSEQ multiplex PCR; TCRdb holds only in-frame clones, not every one. The V and J calls and the clone size are those of that table, but D and trimming were determined from the DNA. The table records about 300,000 clones, approximately 88% of them present only once. Germline CDR1 is SGHNT and CDR2 is YENEEA. This CDR3 spans 19 amino acids. J gave up 4 bases and V 0 bases, and 12 bases lay outside the gene matches. The chain carries TRBV11-3 and TRBJ1-5, with 10 bases aligning to TRBD1. This receptor was taken from a young woman who had recovered from COVID-19. Sequenced sample: peripheral blood. The CDR3: CASSLEGQGPPLRNQPQHF. The DNA of the CDR3 is TGTGCCAGCAGCTTAGAGGGACAGGGGCCTCCCCTAAGGAATCAGCCCCAGCATTTT.